Below are 19 T cell receptor beta chains sequenced from a single sample in a study of blood T cell repertoires in COVID-19. Libraries were prepared by immunoSEQ multiplex PCR; TCRdb keeps only in-frame clonotypes and omits some of them. The sample contains fewer than 150,000 clones, roughly 70% of which appear only once. Sequencing was done on a sample of peripheral blood. All receptors derive from a human donor with acute or convalescent COVID-19. The donor label of this sample is uncertain.

The chain uses TRBV19 and TRBJ1-5, with 9 bases lining up with TRBD1. The CDR3 is 14 amino acids. With V trimmed by 5 bases and J by 10 bases, 9 bases remained unmatched. Germline-derived CDR1 and CDR2 are LNHDA and SQIVND (reference sequence). The DNA of the CDR3 is TGTGCCAGTAGTGCTTGGGACAGGGTGAGCCCCCAGCATTTT. Its translation: CASSAWDRVSPQHF.

The chain recombines TRBV19 with TRBJ1-1, with 7 bases lining up with TRBD1. The CDR3 runs 11 residues. V trimming: 7 bases; J trimming: 7 bases; junction bases outside the gene matches: 3. CDR1 is LNHDA and CDR2 is SQIVND in the germline V gene (reference sequence). Here the CDR3 DNA reads TGTGCCAGTAAGGGACAGAATGAAGCTTTCTTT. Translated: CASKGQNEAFF.

The CDR3 loop reads CASSFPGVPYSSTGELFF. The DNA of the CDR3 is TGTGCCAGCTCATTTCCGGGGGTGCCCTACTCGTCCACCGGGGAGCTGTTTTTT. This chain connects TRBV18 to TRBJ2-2; weak D call: TRBD2 (6 bases). CDR1 and CDR2 (germline): KGHSH, LQKENI. V was pared by 5 bases and J by 4 bases, with 23 bases between. The CDR3 sequence is 18 residues long. Filled out from reference TRBV18 and TRBJ2-2, the complete variable domain reads NAGVMQNPRHLVRRRGQEARLRCSPMKGHSHVYWYRQLPEEGLKFMVYLQKENIIDESGMPKERFSAEFPKEGPSILRIQQVVRGDSAAYFCASSFPGVPYSSTGELFFGEGSRLTVL.

The chain links TRBV7-8 to TRBJ2-7; 8 bases are shared with TRBD1. The V segment lost 6 bases and the J segment 2 bases; nucleotides outside the gene matches: 15. Per germline, CDR1 SGHVS and CDR2 FQNEAQ. The CDR3 extends over 17 amino acids. CDR3 sequence (DNA): TGTGCCAGCAGTAGATCTACCGGGACAGGATCCGCCTACGAGCAGTACGTC. It specifies CASSRSTGTGSAYEQYV.

The chain couples TRBV3-1 (or the pseudogene TRBV3-2) to TRBJ1-2; no firm D call. Germline CDR1 reads LGHDT; CDR2 reads YNNKEL (reference sequence). The CDR3 runs to 15 residues. The V and J ends lost 4 bases and 5 bases respectively, with 17 bases between them. CDR3 sequence reads: CASSPRPVVGYGYTF. The CDR3 DNA sequence: TGTGCCAGCAGCCCTAGACCCGTAGTTGGGTATGGCTACACCTTC.

The chain has TRBV19 and TRBJ1-3; a weak D match, TRBD1 (6 bases). Germline loops: CDR1 LNHDA, CDR2 SQIVND (reference sequence). The CDR3 runs to 15 residues. Trimming pared 3 bases from V and 4 bases from J, leaving 13 bases between. Here the CDR3 DNA reads TGTGCCAGTAGTATGGGCAGGGGTTACGGAAACACCATATATTTT. Encoded protein: CASSMGRGYGNTIYF. The complete variable domain, with remaining parts taken from reference TRBV19 and TRBJ1-3, reads DGGITQSPKYLFRKEGQNVTLSCEQNLNHDAMYWYRQDPGQGLRLIYYSQIVNDFQKGDIAEGYSVSREKKESFPLTVTSAQKNPTAFYLCASSMGRGYGNTIYFGEGSWLTVV.

The chain is built from TRBV19 and TRBJ2-1; 9 bases align to TRBD2. V was pared by 7 bases and J by 11 bases, with 12 bases of the junction left unmatched. This CDR3 is 14 amino acids long. CDR1 is LNHDA, CDR2 SQIVND, per germline (reference sequence). CDR3 coding DNA: TGTGCCAGTAAAGCGAGCGGGGGGTCCTTTAAGCAGTTCTTC. It encodes CASKASGGSFKQFF.

The rearrangement joins TRBV5-1 to TRBJ1-6; D perhaps matches TRBD1 (5 bases). CDR3 length: 15 residues. V was pared by 0 bases and J by 13 bases, with 17 bases between. From germline, CDR1 is SGHRS and CDR2 YFSETQ. The CDR3 reads CASSLEGAAVSPLHF. The DNA for the CDR3 is TGCGCCAGCAGCTTGGAAGGGGCGGCCGTCTCCCCCCTCCACTTT.

The J gene is TRBJ1-2, the V gene TRBV7-2; D is uncertain. The CDR3 contains 14 residues. V lost 1 base and J lost 8, with 14 bases in between. Germline CDR1 is SGHTA and CDR2 is FQGNSA. This CDR3 reads CASSLGFGSSGYTF. For the CDR3, the DNA is TGTGCCAGCAGCTTAGGGTTCGGGAGTTCCGGCTACACCTTC. The full variable domain, in which reference TRBV7-2 and TRBJ1-2 provide the parts outside the CDR3, is GAGVSQSPSNKVTEKGKDVELRCDPISGHTALYWYRQSLGQGLEFLIYFQGNSAPDKSGLPSDRFSAERTGGSVSTLTIQRTQQEDSAVYLCASSLGFGSSGYTFGSGTRLTVV.

This clone occurred once. The chain uses TRBV10-2 and TRBJ2-3, with a possible D match to TRBD1 (5 bases). The CDR3 loop spans 13 amino acids. The V and J ends lost 2 bases and 3 bases respectively, with 6 bases between them. Germline V gene data show CDR1 as WSHSY and CDR2 as SAAADI. This CDR3 is CASSEQGTDTQYF. The DNA of the CDR3 is TGCGCCAGCAGTGAGCAGGGTACAGATACGCAGTATTTT.

This clone was seen at least ten times. V gene TRBV28 combines with J gene TRBJ1-1; a possible D gene is TRBD1 (5 bases). V gave up 8 bases and J gave up 2 bases, with 9 bases separating them. This CDR3 region has 12 residues. Per germline, CDR1 MDHEN and CDR2 SYDVKM. The CDR3 sequence: CASGGINTEAFF. The DNA of the CDR3 is TGTGCCAGCGGGGGGATAAACACTGAAGCTTTCTTT.

This clone is a singleton in its sample. The rearrangement links TRBV6-6 to TRBJ2-1; TRBD1 agrees at 9 bases. This CDR3 has 13 amino acids. From germline, CDR1 is MNHNY and CDR2 SVGAGI (reference sequence). Germline trimming cut 8 bases from V and 7 bases from J; bases unmatched to any gene: 6. In nucleotides, the CDR3 is TGTGCCAGCTTCGGGACAGGGATGAATGAGCAGTTCTTC. This translates into CASFGTGMNEQFF.

The V gene is TRBV6-5, the J gene TRBJ1-6; no clear D gene. Germline CDR1 MNHEY, CDR2 SVGAGI. The V end lost 0 bases, the J end lost 0 bases, and 6 bases lay between the germline ends. CDR3 length: 16 amino acids. The CDR3 DNA sequence: TGTGCCAGCAGTTACTCGGAGGGCTCCTATAATTCACCCCTCCACTTT. Its protein is CASSYSEGSYNSPLHF.

This chain uses TRBV5-1 with TRBJ2-2, with 8 bases identical to TRBD1. The CDR3 is made up of 14 amino acids. The germline CDR1 and CDR2 sequences are SGHRS and YFSETQ. V shed 3 bases, J shed 7 bases, and the junction held 5 bases outside the gene matches. CDR3 coding DNA: TGCGCCAGCAGCTCAGGGGGCTGGGTCGGGGAGCTGTTTTTT. It is translated as CASSSGGWVGELFF.

To note about this clone: Germline is not matched at one junction end, which may reflect a read error. This sequence joins TRBV13 and TRBJ2-1; TRBD2 agrees at 7 bases. Germline CDR1 PRHDT, CDR2 FYEKMQ (reference sequence). The CDR3 sequence is 13 residues long. In DNA, the CDR3 is TGTGCCAGCAGCCCGGGACTATCCCGTGAGAAGTTCTTC. Translation: CASSPGLSREKFF.

The chain uses TRBV27 and TRBJ1-6, with a weak D call TRBD1 (6 bases). From germline, CDR1 is MNHEY and CDR2 SMNVEV (reference sequence). V shed 5 bases and J shed 4 bases, with 18 bases lying between them. CDR3 length: 17 amino acids. The CDR3 coding sequence is TGTGCCAGCAGTCCTGCACAGGGTTTTGCGTATAATTCACCCCTCCACTTT. It codes for CASSPAQGFAYNSPLHF.

The gene calls are TRBV25-1 and TRBJ2-5, with TRBD1 matching over 7 bases. The germline V gene has CDR1 MGHDK and CDR2 SYGVNS. This CDR3 is built from 14 residues. Unmatched junction bases numbered 7, after V lost 3 bases and J lost 6 bases. The CDR3 nucleotides are TGTGCCAGCAGTGACCTAACAGGGGTGAAGACCCAGTACTTC. Translating gives CASSDLTGVKTQYF.

The genes are TRBV19 and TRBJ2-6; 8 bases line up with TRBD1. Germline CDR1 and CDR2: LNHDA and SQIVND (reference sequence). Losses at the gene ends were 4 bases for V and 0 bases for J; bases not matched to a gene: 5. The CDR3 length is 17 residues. CDR3 sequence reads: CASSRGQVRSGANVLTF. The CDR3 DNA sequence: TGTGCCAGTAGTAGGGGACAGGTTCGCTCTGGGGCCAACGTCCTGACTTTC.

V and J are TRBV27 and TRBJ1-6; 7 nucleotides agree with TRBD1. The CDR3 has 15 amino acids. Per the germline V gene, CDR1 is MNHEY and CDR2 is SMNVEV (reference sequence). Trimming cost V 10 bases and J 0 bases; bases outside gene matches: 6. CDR3 sequence reads: CATIQGGSYNSPLHF. Here the CDR3 DNA reads TGTGCCACCATTCAGGGGGGCTCCTATAATTCACCCCTCCACTTT.